This T cell receptor (beta chain) is from a study of cytomegalovirus exposure and HLA in healthy donors. In the PCR, 60 Vbeta and 13 Jbeta primers were used. Sequenced by immunoSEQ multiplex PCR; TCRdb stores in-frame clones only, minus some. The sample includes about 93,000 clones, under 85% of them seen just once. Donors sampled were nominally healthy, though unrecorded immune exposures were likely. J lost 6 bases, V lost 5 bases, and 6 bases had no gene match. Germline CDR1 reads SEHNR; CDR2 reads FQNEAQ (reference sequence). This CDR3 is built from 15 residues. The sample taken for sequencing was PBMCs. This receptor was obtained from a woman in her thirties or forties in good health and CMV-seronegative. The genes are TRBV7-9 and TRBJ2-1, with TRBD1 identical over 11 bases. In DNA, the CDR3 is TGTGCCAGCAGCCGCGATGGGACAGGGGGCAATGAGCAGTTCTTC. This codes for CASSRDGTGGNEQFF.